What follows are 21 T cell receptor beta chains derived from one specimen sequenced in a study of blood T cell repertoires in COVID-19. Profiling relied on immunoSEQ multiplex PCR, and the TCRdb table lists in-frame clones only, not all of them. The sample holds approximately 500,000 clones, roughly nine tenths seen once. What was sequenced was peripheral blood. The receptors here all came from a woman aged 45-65 years with COVID-19, enrolled during active disease.

The V call is TRBV5-1, the J call TRBJ2-6; D might be TRBD2 (5 bases). The V and J ends lost 5 bases and 1 base respectively, with 7 bases between them. Germline loops: CDR1 SGHRS, CDR2 YFSETQ. The CDR3 is 14 residues long. CDR3 nucleotides: TGCGCCAGCAGGGACTCATCTGGGGCCAACGTCCTGACTTTC. This codes for CASRDSSGANVLTF. The full variable domain, rest sourced from reference TRBV5-1 and TRBJ2-6, is KAGVTQTPRYLIKTRGQQVTLSCSPISGHRSVSWYQQTPGQGLQFLFEYFSETQRNKGNFPGRFSGRQFSNSRSEMNVSTLELGDSALYLCASRDSSGANVLTFGAGSRLTVL.

This sequence joins TRBV20-1 and TRBJ1-1; 7 bases fit TRBD1. Germline CDR1 and CDR2: DFQATT and SNEGSKA (reference sequence). The CDR3 loop spans 11 amino acids. The V and J ends lost 5 bases and 11 bases, in that order; junction bases with no gene match: 8. The CDR3 nucleotides are TGCAGTGCTGAGATCGGGACAGTTGCTTTCTTT. Translation: CSAEIGTVAFF.

V and J are TRBV6-2 or TRBV6-3 and TRBJ2-7; D perhaps matches TRBD1 (6 bases). V lost 2 bases and J 0 bases, leaving 11 bases between the germline ends. The CDR3 totals 15 residues. Per the germline V gene, CDR1 is MNHEY and CDR2 is SVGEGT. CDR3 loop: CASSYSGGFSYEQYF. The CDR3 DNA reads TGTGCCAGCAGTTACAGTGGGGGCTTCTCCTACGAGCAGTACTTC.

The CDR3 DNA follows: TGTGCCAGCACGCGAGGGTCTAATGAAAAACTGTTTTTT. Amino acid sequence: CASTRGSNEKLFF. The rearrangement joins TRBV9 to TRBJ1-4; D is undetermined. Germline lookup yields CDR1 SGDLS and CDR2 YYNGEE. The CDR3 is 13 amino acids. Trimming shortened V by 6 bases and J by 3 bases, and 9 bases separated the two germline ends.

This clone showed up just a few times. The genes are TRBV6-6 and TRBJ1-1, with D possibly being TRBD1 (6 bases). Germline values: CDR1 MNHNY, CDR2 SVGAGI (reference sequence). The CDR3 spans 14 residues. The germline V and J ends were trimmed by 8 bases and 1 base, with 14 bases remaining between them. This CDR3 reads CASRPGHTNTEAFF. CDR3 DNA: TGTGCCAGCCGACCGGGACATACGAACACTGAAGCTTTCTTT.

The chain joins TRBV10-1 to TRBJ1-1; D is unclear. V was pared by 2 bases and J by 2 bases, with 6 bases between. Looked up from germline, CDR1 is WNHNN and CDR2 is SYGVQD (reference sequence). The CDR3 has 13 amino acids. The CDR3 coding sequence is TGCGCCAGCAGTGAGAGCGGCAACACTGAAGCTTTCTTT. It yields the protein CASSESGNTEAFF.

The chain joins TRBV19 to TRBJ2-7; perhaps TRBD1 as D (5 bases). The V end was cut by 4 bases, the J end by 0 bases, with 7 bases between. Germline CDR1 and CDR2: LNHDA and SQIVND (reference sequence). The CDR3 runs to 13 residues. DNA of the CDR3: TGTGCCAGTAGTAGAACAGGCTCCTACGAGCAGTACTTC. This encodes CASSRTGSYEQYF.

This rearrangement joins TRBV7-6 to TRBJ2-7; no clear D gene. Germline assignment: CDR1 SGHVS and CDR2 FNYEAQ. The CDR3 extends over 14 amino acids. Trimming stripped 5 bases from V and 2 bases from J, with 13 bases between. DNA of the CDR3: TGTGCCAGCAGCCCCGGCGTTCGGGCCTACGAGCAGTACTTC. It translates to CASSPGVRAYEQYF. The full variable domain, rest sourced from reference TRBV7-6 and TRBJ2-7, is GAGVSQSPRYKVTKRGQDVALRCDPISGHVSLYWYRQALGQGPEFLTYFNYEAQQDKSGLPNDRFSAERPEGSISTLTIQRTEQRDSAMYRCASSPGVRAYEQYFGPGTRLTVT.

The chain joins TRBV11-2 to TRBJ2-2; TRBD1 might be the D (6 bases). V lost 3 bases to trimming and J lost 6 bases, with 11 bases between them. This CDR3 contains 14 residues. Per the germline V gene, CDR1 is SGHAT and CDR2 is FQNNGV. CDR3 region: CASSFGTGPGELFF. CDR3 nucleotide sequence: TGTGCCAGCAGCTTCGGAACAGGGCCCGGGGAGCTGTTTTTT.

J is TRBJ2-2 and V is TRBV10-2; D is possibly TRBD1 (6 bases). V was clipped by 6 bases and J by 4 bases, with 9 bases between them. The germline CDR1 and CDR2 sequences are WSHSY and SAAADI. The CDR3 sequence is 13 residues long. CDR3 sequence: CASRDSLTGELFF. The DNA of the CDR3 is TGCGCCAGCAGGGACAGCCTCACCGGGGAGCTGTTTTTT.

This chain uses TRBV10-3 with TRBJ2-1, with 7 bases identical to TRBD2. This CDR3 spans 12 amino acids. V lost 6 bases to trimming and J lost 5 bases; unmatched junction nucleotides: 1. Germline V CDR1 and CDR2: ENHRY, SYGVKD. CDR3 in DNA: TGTGCCATCAGGCGGGGGAACAATGAGCAGTTCTTC. Translation gives CAIRRGNNEQFF.

This chain links TRBV7-9 with TRBJ1-5; D is possibly TRBD1 (5 bases). The CDR3 is 14 residues long. V lost 3 bases and J 4 bases, leaving 10 bases between the germline ends. Germline values: CDR1 SEHNR, CDR2 FQNEAQ (reference sequence). CDR3 DNA sequence: TGTGCCAGCAGCTTGGCAGGGTCGAATCAGCCCCAGCATTTT. Residues: CASSLAGSNQPQHF.

The chain links TRBV7-9 to TRBJ2-5, with 12 positions matching TRBD1. The CDR3 has 16 residues. CDR1 is SEHNR and CDR2 is FQNEAQ in the germline V gene (reference sequence). With V trimmed by 4 bases and J by 4 bases, 7 bases remained unmatched. The CDR3 DNA reads as TGTGCCAGCAGCTCCGGGACAGGGGGCGGGAGAGAGACCCAGTACTTC. Its protein is CASSSGTGGGRETQYF.

The chain carries TRBV12-3 or TRBV12-4 and TRBJ2-7, with D tentatively TRBD2 (5 bases). Trimming shortened V by 5 bases and J by 0 bases, and 8 bases separated the two germline ends. This CDR3 spans 13 amino acids. The CDR3 nucleotides read TGTGCCAGCAGTCGGACTTACTCCTACGAGCAGTACTTC. Translated, it gives CASSRTYSYEQYF.

The genes are TRBV5-1 and TRBJ2-7, with 13 bases fitting TRBD2. V gave up 0 bases and J gave up 6 bases; unmatched junction bases: 6. The length of the CDR3 is 16 residues. The germline V gene encodes CDR1 SGHRS and CDR2 YFSETQ. CDR3 sequence reads: CASSLGGLAGILEQYF. In DNA, the CDR3 is TGCGCCAGCAGCTTGGGGGGACTAGCGGGGATACTCGAGCAGTACTTC.

This clone occurred a few times. The chain couples TRBV7-9 to TRBJ2-6; weak D call: TRBD1 (5 bases). Germline CDR1 reads SEHNR; CDR2 reads FQNEAQ (reference sequence). V lost 6 bases and J 0 bases, leaving 12 bases between the germline ends. CDR3 length: 16 amino acids. The CDR3 loop is CASRRTPDSGANVLTF. CDR3 nucleotide sequence: TGTGCCAGCAGGAGGACACCCGACTCTGGGGCCAACGTCCTGACTTTC.

The sample holds one count of this clone. The chain employs TRBV27 and TRBJ2-1; 7 bases agree with TRBD2. The CDR3 consists of 16 residues. CDR1 MNHEY and CDR2 SMNVEV come from the germline V gene (reference sequence). With V trimmed by 3 bases and J by 0 bases, 5 bases remained unmatched. The CDR3 loop reads CASSFFGGTSYNEQFF. Written as DNA, the CDR3 is TGTGCCAGCAGTTTTTTCGGGGGGACCTCCTACAATGAGCAGTTCTTC.

This clone turned up a few times. Other DNA sequences in the sample encode the same CDR3. J is TRBJ1-1 and V is TRBV5-4, with D possibly being TRBD1 (5 bases). This CDR3 spans 13 amino acids. The germline V and J ends were trimmed by 2 bases and 3 bases, with 8 bases remaining between them. Looked up from germline, CDR1 is SGHNT and CDR2 is YYREEE (reference sequence). The CDR3 coding sequence is TGTGCCAGCAGCTTACCGGGGGACACTGAAGCTTTCTTT. Protein product: CASSLPGDTEAFF.

This clone has a single count. V usage is TRBV12-5 and J usage is TRBJ1-2; D possibly corresponds to TRBD1 (6 bases). Trimming shortened V by 1 base and J by 4 bases, and 13 bases separated the two germline ends. CDR3 length equals 15 residues. Germline-derived CDR1 and CDR2 are LGHNT and FRNRAP. In DNA form, the CDR3 reads TGTGCTAGTGGTTTGGGCCAGGGGTGGGCCTATGGCTACACCTTC. It is translated as CASGLGQGWAYGYTF.

The J gene is TRBJ2-3, the V gene TRBV24-1, with a weak D call TRBD2 (5 bases). There are 14 residues in the CDR3. Germline CDR1 KGHDR, CDR2 SFDVKD. The ends were cut back, 3 bases at V and 5 bases at J, with 11 bases in the middle. Here the CDR3 DNA reads TGTGCCACCAGTGATGGGGAGTTTGAAGATACGCAGTATTTT. It yields the protein CATSDGEFEDTQYF.

This clone was counted only a few times. The rearrangement links TRBV4-2 to TRBJ1-5; D ambiguous. CDR3 length equals 15 residues. Germline CDR1 reads LGHNA; CDR2 reads YNFKEQ. Trimming took off 1 base at V and 0 bases at J, with 7 bases between the two ends. The CDR3 protein is CASSQGVLSNQPQHF. In nucleotides, the CDR3 is TGTGCCAGCAGCCAAGGAGTCCTTAGCAATCAGCCCCAGCATTTT.